Below, 11 T cell receptor beta chains from the same sample are listed, as sequenced in a study of shared clonotypes between healthy human individuals. Assay: immunoSEQ multiplex PCR; the TCRdb copy retains only in-frame clones and omits some. Among roughly 320,000 clones listed, around 86% were seen once. The sequencing input was memory CD8+ T cells sorted from blood. Indicated subset: CD45RO+ cells pooled with CCR7-negative TemRA cells. The source of these receptors is a young man in good health.

Notes on this clone: An end of the junction differs from the germline gene, which may be a read error. The genes are TRBV7-9 and TRBJ1-2, with a tentative D call TRBD1 (5 bases). Per germline, CDR1 SEHNR and CDR2 FQNEAQ (reference sequence). CDR3 length: 11 residues. In DNA, the CDR3 is TGTGCCAGCAGCTTCGCCGACCCAGGGAACTTC. Protein product: CASSFADPGNF.

This rearrangement joins TRBV5-4 to TRBJ2-2; 7 bases agree with TRBD1. The germline CDR1 and CDR2 sequences are SGHNT and YYREEE (reference sequence). V gave up 5 bases and J gave up 2 bases; unmatched junction bases: 9. CDR3 length: 16 amino acids. Here the CDR3 reads CASRPIGTENTGELFF. Here the CDR3 DNA reads TGTGCCAGCAGACCTATCGGGACAGAAAACACCGGGGAGCTGTTTTTT.

Only one count was recorded for this clone. The V and J genes are TRBV29-1 and TRBJ2-7, with TRBD1 matching 8 bases. The germline gives CDR1 SQVTM, CDR2 ANQGSEA. The CDR3 is made up of 14 amino acids. V shed 3 bases, J shed 2 bases, and the junction held 6 bases outside the gene matches. The CDR3 is CSVEEGQATYEQYF. The CDR3 DNA reads TGCAGCGTTGAGGAGGGACAGGCGACCTACGAGCAGTACTTC.

A word on this clone: The same CDR3 is also encoded by other DNA sequences in this sample. V gene TRBV9 combines with J gene TRBJ1-1; D remains ambiguous. Looked up from germline, CDR1 is SGDLS and CDR2 is YYNGEE. V was trimmed by 0 bases and J by 1 base, leaving 4 bases between them. CDR3 length equals 13 residues. The CDR3 bases are TGTGCCAGCAGCGTAGGATCGAACACTGAAGCTTTCTTT. Protein product: CASSVGSNTEAFF.

The V and J genes are TRBV19 and TRBJ1-1; D remains unclear. This CDR3 is 14 amino acids long. The V gene lost 5 bases and the J gene lost 1 base, with 11 bases spanning the gap. Germline V gene data show CDR1 as LNHDA and CDR2 as SQIVND (reference sequence). CDR3 amino acids: CASSPFTGNTEAFF. The CDR3 DNA sequence: TGTGCCAGTAGTCCCTTTACGGGGAACACTGAAGCTTTCTTT.

V gene TRBV27 combines with J gene TRBJ2-7; 8 positions match TRBD1. CDR1 is MNHEY and CDR2 is SMNVEV in the germline V gene (reference sequence). The CDR3 spans 15 residues. The trim removed 3 bases at V and 2 bases at J, leaving 6 bases unmatched. The CDR3 loop is CASSFGRTGPYEQYF. Written as DNA, the CDR3 is TGTGCCAGCAGTTTTGGTCGGACAGGGCCCTACGAGCAGTACTTC.

The chain uses TRBV9 and TRBJ2-1; TRBD2 might be the D (5 bases). This CDR3 comprises 16 residues. Trimming took off 0 bases at V and 2 bases at J, with 12 bases between the two ends. Germline CDR1 is SGDLS and CDR2 is YYNGEE. The chain's CDR3 is CASSVDPGRAYNEQFF. The CDR3 nucleotides are TGTGCCAGCAGCGTAGATCCGGGAAGGGCCTACAATGAGCAGTTCTTC.

A single count supports this clone. The chain uses TRBV2 and TRBJ2-5; TRBD1 aligns across 10 bases. The germline gives CDR1 SNHLY, CDR2 FYNNEI. J gave up 5 bases and V 3 bases, and 6 bases lay outside the gene matches. The CDR3 covers 15 residues. CDR3 bases: TGTGCCAGCAGTGATTTTGACAGGGGGCAGGAGACCCAGTACTTC. As protein: CASSDFDRGQETQYF.

The V and J genes are TRBV11-2 and TRBJ2-1; tentative D call: TRBD2 (6 bases). Trimming cost V 1 base and J 9 bases, with 10 bases left between them. The CDR3 consists of 13 residues. Germline CDR1 reads SGHAT; CDR2 reads FQNNGV. The DNA of the CDR3 is TGTGCCAGCAGCTTAGTCCCCGGGAGTGAGCAGTTCTTC. It encodes CASSLVPGSEQFF.

This clone was detected only once. V is TRBV6-1 and J is TRBJ1-6; D is perhaps TRBD1 (6 bases). V was trimmed by 3 bases and J by 1 base, leaving 19 bases between them. Germline-derived CDR1 and CDR2 are MNHNS and SASEGT. This CDR3 contains 19 residues. Here the CDR3 reads CASSDQLGGYRSYNSPLHF. For the CDR3, the DNA is TGTGCCAGCAGTGACCAACTAGGGGGGTATAGGTCCTATAATTCACCCCTCCACTTT.

The genes are TRBV29-1 and TRBJ2-7; D call uncertain. Germline CDR1 SQVTM, CDR2 ANQGSEA. CDR3 length equals 14 residues. Between the trimmed V and J ends, which lost 1 base and 2 bases, there was a span of 12 bases. The CDR3 loop is CSVEGLTAPYEQYF. CDR3 DNA: TGCAGCGTTGAAGGGTTAACGGCCCCCTACGAGCAGTACTTC.